The 25 T cell receptor beta chains below all came from one sample that was sequenced in a study of cytomegalovirus exposure and HLA in healthy donors. PCR involved 60 Vbeta and 13 Jbeta primers. Profiled with immunoSEQ multiplex PCR; TCRdb holds only in-frame clones, not every one. The sample has around 190,000 clones; more than 65% are singletons. The sample consisted of PBMCs. These receptors were obtained from a woman between 50 and 59 years old in good health and CMV-seronegative.

The rearrangement uses TRBV2 and TRBJ2-1; a weak D match, TRBD1 (5 bases). V gave up 2 bases and J gave up 9 bases, with 8 bases separating them. The length of the CDR3 is 12 residues. Germline CDR1 is SNHLY and CDR2 is FYNNEI. CDR3 in amino acids: CASSETGFEQFF. The CDR3 nucleotides read TGTGCCAGCAGTGAAACAGGATTTGAGCAGTTCTTC.

The rearrangement links TRBV4-1 to TRBJ1-2, with 9 positions matching TRBD1. The length of the CDR3 is 19 residues. Germline values: CDR1 MGHRA, CDR2 YSYEKL. With V trimmed by 3 bases and J by 0 bases, 14 bases remained unmatched. CDR3 residues: CASSHLVPGQGLANYGYTF. The CDR3 region has the DNA TGCGCCAGCAGCCACCTAGTCCCGGGACAGGGCCTAGCTAACTATGGCTACACCTTC.

J is TRBJ2-5 and V is TRBV9; 11 bases fit TRBD1. Near its end, the DNA agrees better with TRBJ2-7, so the J call may be wrong. CDR3 size: 13 residues. Germline V gene lookup returns CDR1 SGDLS and CDR2 YYNGEE. CDR3 DNA sequence: TGTGCCAGCAGCAAGGGACAGGGGGGCGAGCAGTACTTC. Protein: CASSKGQGGEQYF.

The table lists this clone with a count of one. J is TRBJ1-5 and V is TRBV11-3, with a weak D call TRBD1 (6 bases). V was cut by 5 bases and J by 6 bases, with 32 bases left in between. CDR1 and CDR2 from the germline V gene are SGHNT and YENEEA. This CDR3 has 20 amino acids. DNA of the CDR3: TGTGCCAGCAGCCGAAAGCCCTATCGGGTCGGACAGCGTTTTCCTCAGCCCCAGCATTTT. It encodes CASSRKPYRVGQRFPQPQHF.

The CDR3 sequence is CASSFPQGTEAFF. In DNA, the CDR3 is TGTGCCAGCAGCTTCCCTCAGGGCACTGAAGCTTTCTTT. The rearrangement links TRBV7-9 to TRBJ1-1; D might be TRBD1 (5 bases). V was shortened by 3 bases and J by 4 bases, with 9 bases between the two germline ends. The CDR3 extends over 13 amino acids. In germline, CDR1 is SEHNR, CDR2 FQNEAQ (reference sequence).

The chain couples TRBV27 to TRBJ2-7; D perhaps matches TRBD1 (5 bases). Per germline, CDR1 MNHEY and CDR2 SMNVEV (reference sequence). The CDR3 extends over 18 amino acids. Between the trimmed V and J ends, which lost 1 base and 2 bases, there was a span of 21 bases. This chain's CDR3 is CASSLWGPPSWRTYEQYF. CDR3 DNA sequence: TGTGCCAGCAGTTTATGGGGCCCACCAAGTTGGCGGACCTACGAGCAGTACTTC.

The genes are TRBV18 and TRBJ2-3, with TRBD1 matching over 9 bases. Losses at the gene ends were 5 bases for V and 0 bases for J; bases not matched to a gene: 6. From germline, CDR1 is KGHSH and CDR2 LQKENI. CDR3 size: 16 residues. CDR3 coding DNA: TGTGCCAGCTCAAAACGACAGGGGGATAGCACAGATACGCAGTATTTT. This sequence encodes CASSKRQGDSTDTQYF.

The gene calls are TRBV5-1 and TRBJ1-5; D perhaps matches TRBD1 (5 bases). Trimming shortened V by 0 bases and J by 4 bases, and 11 bases separated the two germline ends. Germline values: CDR1 SGHRS, CDR2 YFSETQ. The CDR3 consists of 15 residues. CDR3 in amino acids: CASSLDGAANQPQHF. CDR3 in DNA: TGCGCCAGCAGCTTGGATGGGGCGGCAAATCAGCCCCAGCATTTT.

This chain uses TRBV5-4 with TRBJ1-2; TRBD1 matches at 8 bases. Per the germline V gene, CDR1 is SGHNT and CDR2 is YYREEE (reference sequence). Trimming at V came to 4 bases and at J to 3 bases, leaving 5 bases not matched to a gene. The CDR3 totals 14 residues. The CDR3 region is CASSLTQGDYGYTF. The CDR3 nucleotides are TGTGCCAGCAGCCTTACACAGGGGGACTATGGCTACACCTTC.

This chain uses TRBV7-7 with TRBJ1-1, with TRBD1 matching over 9 bases. Germline CDR1 and CDR2: SSHAT and FNYEAQ (reference sequence). The CDR3 sequence is 10 residues long. The CDR3 DNA reads TGTGCTATAGGGACAGGGGAAGCTTTCTTT. It translates to CAIGTGEAFF.

The rearrangement links TRBV2 to TRBJ1-1; a weak D match, TRBD1 (5 bases). Germline loops: CDR1 SNHLY, CDR2 FYNNEI. V gave up 7 bases and J gave up 7 bases, with 22 bases separating them. The CDR3 contains 15 residues. The CDR3 coding sequence is TGTGCCAGCATCCCCCCGGGGGGGGAAGAGGGTGAAGCTTTCTTT. Protein: CASIPPGGEEGEAFF.

J is TRBJ2-5 and V is TRBV6-5; the D gene is possibly TRBD2 (6 bases). The tail of the sequence fits TRBJ2-7 better, so the J call may be wrong. The germline CDR1 and CDR2 sequences are MNHEY and SVGAGI. The CDR3 covers 13 residues. CDR3 coding DNA: TGTGCCACCGCGGGACCGGGATCCTACGAGCAGTACTTC. It encodes CATAGPGSYEQYF.

This clone has more than one count but fewer than ten. V is TRBV4-1 and J is TRBJ1-5, with 10 bases aligning to TRBD1. Per germline, CDR1 MGHRA and CDR2 YSYEKL. CDR3 length equals 16 residues. Germline trimming cut 1 base from V and 4 bases from J; bases unmatched to any gene: 4. The CDR3 spells CASSQADRGRNQPQHF. Here the CDR3 DNA reads TGCGCCAGCAGCCAAGCTGACAGGGGGCGGAATCAGCCCCAGCATTTT.

V is TRBV7-9 and J is TRBJ2-2; TRBD2 might be the D (5 bases). This CDR3 region has 16 residues. Germline CDR1 is SEHNR and CDR2 is FQNEAQ (reference sequence). Trimming removed 2 bases from V and 1 base from J, with 11 bases in between. CDR3 in DNA: TGTGCCAGCAGCTTACTCGGGGTTGAGAACACCGGGGAGCTGTTTTTT. Translating gives CASSLLGVENTGELFF. Based on the CDR3 plus reference TRBV7-9 and TRBJ2-2, the full variable domain is DTGVSQNPRHKITKRGQNVTFRCDPISEHNRLYWYRQTLGQGPEFLTYFQNEAQLEKSRLLSDRFSAERPKGSFSTLEIQRTEQGDSAMYLCASSLLGVENTGELFFGEGSRLTVL.

The gene calls are TRBV27 and TRBJ1-1; weak D call: TRBD1 (5 bases). Germline loops: CDR1 MNHEY, CDR2 SMNVEV (reference sequence). The CDR3 spans 14 residues. V lost 2 bases and J lost 5, with 12 bases in between. The CDR3 DNA follows: TGTGCCAGCAGTTTAGACGGGGGAGGGACTGAAGCTTTCTTT. It translates to CASSLDGGGTEAFF.

The V gene is TRBV9, the J gene TRBJ2-1; 13 positions match TRBD2. The CDR3 has 17 residues. Trimming removed 8 bases from V and 0 bases from J; junction bases left unmatched: 8. Germline CDR1 is SGDLS and CDR2 is YYNGEE. The CDR3 DNA follows: TGTGCCAGTGCGGGACTAGCGGGATGGAGCTCCTACAATGAGCAGTTCTTC. Translated, it gives CASAGLAGWSSYNEQFF.

This sequence joins TRBV18 and TRBJ1-1, with a tentative D call TRBD1 (6 bases). The CDR3 spans 17 residues. Germline CDR1 and CDR2: KGHSH and LQKENI. Trimming left V 5 bases short and J 0 bases short, with 19 bases between. The CDR3 here is CASSTTGRGRMNTEAFF. The CDR3 coding sequence is TGTGCCAGCTCAACCACAGGCAGGGGAAGGATGAACACTGAAGCTTTCTTT.

The chain carries TRBV6-6 and TRBJ2-7; 7 bases are a match to TRBD1. CDR1 MNHNY and CDR2 SVGAGI come from the germline V gene (reference sequence). The CDR3 sequence is 15 residues long. J gave up 6 bases and V 5 bases, and 13 bases lay outside the gene matches. CDR3 DNA sequence: TGTGCCAGCAGTGTACCGTCCTACAGGGGTGTCGAGCAGTACTTC. Translation gives CASSVPSYRGVEQYF.

This sequence joins TRBV27 and TRBJ2-3; 10 bases agree with TRBD1. CDR1 and CDR2 from the germline V gene are MNHEY and SMNVEV (reference sequence). This CDR3 has 14 residues. Trimming cost V 6 bases and J 3 bases; bases outside gene matches: 3. This CDR3 reads CASSRQGATDTQYF. DNA for the CDR3: TGTGCCAGCAGCCGACAGGGGGCAACAGATACGCAGTATTTT.

The chain is built from TRBV5-6 and TRBJ2-2; 7 bases match TRBD1. Germline V gene lookup returns CDR1 SGHDT and CDR2 YYEEEE. After removal of 4 bases from V and 6 bases from J, the junction contained 12 bases not matched to a gene. The CDR3 has 16 residues. CDR3 coding DNA: TGTGCCAGCAGCCTTCGACTACAGGGGAAGGCCGGGGAGCTGTTTTTT. Translated: CASSLRLQGKAGELFF. Full variable domain (rest looked up from reference TRBV5-6 and TRBJ2-2): DAGVTQSPTHLIKTRGQQVTLRCSPKSGHDTVSWYQQALGQGPQFIFQYYEEEERQRGNFPDRFSGHQFPNYSSELNVNALLLGDSALYLCASSLRLQGKAGELFFGEGSRLTVL.

This chain uses TRBV11-2 with TRBJ1-3, with a possible D match to TRBD1 (5 bases). Germline CDR1 and CDR2: SGHAT and FQNNGV. The CDR3 sequence is 15 residues long. V shed 5 bases and J shed 0 bases, with 11 bases lying between them. The CDR3 DNA sequence: TGTGCCAGCAGCCCAGGGATCGGCTCTGGAAACACCATATATTTT. Its protein product is CASSPGIGSGNTIYF. The complete variable domain, with remaining parts taken from reference TRBV11-2 and TRBJ1-3, reads EAGVAQSPRYKIIEKRQSVAFWCNPISGHATLYWYQQILGQGPKLLIQFQNNGVVDDSQLPKDRFSAERLKGVDSTLKIQPAKLEDSAVYLCASSPGIGSGNTIYFGEGSWLTVV.

The rearrangement joins TRBV5-6 to TRBJ2-3, with D tentatively TRBD2 (6 bases). CDR1 is SGHDT, CDR2 YYEEEE, per germline. V was clipped by 2 bases and J by 1 base, with 11 bases between them. The CDR3 totals 15 residues. The CDR3 region has the DNA TGTGCCAGCAGCTTTGATCGCGGGGGCACAGATACGCAGTATTTT. Residues: CASSFDRGGTDTQYF.

The rearrangement uses TRBV30 and TRBJ2-3; the match to TRBD2 covers 8 bases. The germline V gene has CDR1 GTSNPN and CDR2 SVGIG (reference sequence). CDR3 length: 14 residues. J gave up 5 bases and V 2 bases, and 6 bases lay outside the gene matches. The CDR3 spells CAWSIAGSVDTQYF. As DNA, the CDR3 is TGTGCCTGGAGTATAGCGGGGTCGGTAGATACGCAGTATTTT.

The chain links TRBV18 to TRBJ1-1; 7 bases are shared with TRBD1. Germline V CDR1 and CDR2: KGHSH, LQKENI. The CDR3 spans 14 residues. The J segment lost 6 bases and the V segment lost 5 bases, leaving 9 bases of the junction unmatched. The CDR3 DNA reads as TGTGCCAGCTCAAAGGGGGCAGGGGCCCCTGAAGCTTTCTTT. This encodes CASSKGAGAPEAFF.

The V call is TRBV5-1, the J call TRBJ2-7, with D perhaps matching TRBD2 (5 bases). V lost 0 bases, J lost 5 bases, and 21 bases lay in between. Germline V gene data show CDR1 as SGHRS and CDR2 as YFSETQ. CDR3 length: 17 amino acids. The CDR3 sequence: CASSLGNGPRSGDEQYF. Here the CDR3 DNA reads TGCGCCAGCAGCTTGGGAAACGGACCTAGATCCGGGGACGAGCAGTACTTC.